The clone carrying this T cell receptor beta chain was detected many times. Its matching antigen is unknown. The CDR3 totals 15 residues. CDR1 is SEHNR, CDR2 FQNEAQ, per germline (reference sequence). The junction had 7 bases not matched to a gene; V was cut back by 3 bases and J by 9 bases. The data originate from a study of T cells in Graves' hyperthyroidism and ophthalmopathy. Study results and limitations: Ophthalmopathy was identified by the model a median around 6.9 months ahead of onset. Most thyroid clonotypes expanded above 0.001 appeared in blood too.

TCR beta CDR3 regions were amplified from RNA transcripts. HTBI primers drove first-round RT-PCR of the TCR CDR3. MiXCR was run by TCRdb on the multiplex PCR reads, yielding one entry per CDR3 protein. The profile covers under 700,000 distinct CDR3 sequences, with 15% to 20% appearing a single time and more than 15% taken by the ten largest. Graves' hyperthyroidism qualified as stable when ophthalmopathy did not progress within 18 months. Investigators excluded patients with uncontrolled infection, other autoimmune disease, pregnancy or lactation. Input material: blood. The clonotype was recovered from a woman aged 18-29 years with Graves' hyperthyroidism. V usage is TRBV7-9 and J usage is TRBJ1-6; 8 nucleotides line up with TRBD1. This chain's CDR3 is CASSLTDREASPLHF. The CDR3 coding sequence is TGTGCCAGCAGCTTGACGGACAGGGAAGCTTCACCCCTCCACTTT. Full variable domain (missing parts from reference TRBV7-9 and TRBJ1-6): DTGVSQNPRHKITKRGQNVTFRCDPISEHNRLYWYRQTLGQGPEFLTYFQNEAQLEKSRLLSDRFSAERPKGSFSTLEIQRTEQGDSAMYLCASSLTDREASPLHFGNGTRLTVT.